This entry features one T cell receptor (beta chain) sequence. Its specificity is not known. The data derive from a study of shared clonotypes between healthy human individuals. Regarding the study as a whole: Several donors held around 5% of naive CD4 clonotypes in common.

For every subset, genomic DNA was evenly distributed across several immunoSEQ plates. The authors' processing: ImmunoSEQ output held junction-only sequences without quality scores, so filtering differed. Generated by immunoSEQ multiplex PCR, the TCRdb table keeps only in-frame clones and is missing some. The V and J calls and clone size were taken over from that table, and D and trimming were inferred from the DNA. The table records about 1.5 million clones, around 95% of them present only once. This CDR3 comprises 17 residues. V dropped 1 base and J dropped 1 base, with 16 bases sitting between them. CDR1 SGHVS and CDR2 FQNEAQ come from the germline V gene.

V and J are TRBV7-8 and TRBJ1-1; D remains ambiguous. This TCR was recovered from a man aged 25 to 45 in good health. Sequenced material: naive CD4+ T cells sorted from blood. Subset noted: CD45RA+ positively selected. In DNA, the CDR3 is TGTGCCAGCAGCTTAGTACGTATCCTCACCTCGAACACTGAAGCTTTCTTT. It yields the protein CASSLVRILTSNTEAFF.